The subject of this entry is one TCR beta chain. This sample was included in a study of blood T cell repertoires in COVID-19. Whole-study context: The United States, Italy and Spain were the sources of the acute and convalescent COVID-19 samples. Sources were T cells, B-cell-depleted T cells, or PBMCs; the material itself was cDNA or gDNA.

Unmatched junction bases numbered 16, after V lost 3 bases and J lost 12 bases. The CDR3 loop spans 16 amino acids. Germline CDR1 SGDLS, CDR2 YYNGEE. Original methodology: Estimates of nucleated cell counts were drawn from the amplification of reference gene primers. Profiled with immunoSEQ multiplex PCR; TCRdb holds only in-frame clones, not every one. V, J and clone size are those of that table, while D and trimming were read from the DNA. The data contain around 310,000 clones, around 91% of them singletons. Source material: PBMCs or T cells enriched from blood (not recorded which). The chain is built from TRBV9 and TRBJ2-1; 9 bases are shared with TRBD2. This sequence originates from a middle-aged woman who had recovered from COVID-19. The CDR3 region is CASSEPRAGGPGGQFF. The CDR3 DNA reads as TGTGCCAGCAGCGAGCCCCGGGCGGGAGGGCCGGGGGGGCAGTTCTTC.